Sequencing of this T cell receptor beta chain was carried out in a study of blood T cell repertoires in COVID-19. As for the study in general: Samples of COVID-19 (acute and convalescent) were obtained from the United States, Italy and Spain. PBMCs, B-cell-depleted T cells, or T cells were the source of the cDNA or gDNA that made up the material.

Original data processing: Amplification of reference gene primers provided the estimated nucleated cell counts. The method was immunoSEQ multiplex PCR; TCRdb's version includes in-frame clones alone and lacks a portion of them. The D gene and trimming were derived from the DNA, and the V and J assignments and clone size from that table. The sample shows tens of thousands of clones, 88% of them seen only once. The junction had 9 bases not matched to a gene; V was cut back by 6 bases and J by 1 base. The germline gives CDR1 MNHNS, CDR2 SASEGT. The CDR3 consists of 16 residues. This clone was detected only a few times.

The chain couples TRBV6-1 to TRBJ2-7; TRBD2 matches at 10 bases. The origin of this receptor is a human donor in a cohort sampled during active COVID-19. The sequenced sample was peripheral blood. CDR3 in amino acids: CASRETWTSGSYEQYF. The DNA for the CDR3 is TGTGCCAGCAGGGAAACCTGGACTAGCGGATCCTACGAGCAGTACTTC.